This T cell receptor (beta chain) originates from a study of cytomegalovirus exposure and HLA in healthy donors. V shed 1 base and J shed 8 bases, with 8 bases lying between them. The germline V gene has CDR1 DFQATT and CDR2 SNEGSKA (reference sequence). This CDR3 has 11 residues. The PCR was carried out with 60 Vbeta primers and 13 Jbeta primers. Repertoires were generated with immunoSEQ multiplex PCR, while TCRdb's copy carries only in-frame clones and drops some. The data contain around 180,000 clones, 65% to 85% of them seen just once; the ten biggest clones take up 5% to 6%. This clone was picked up a small number of times.

The source of this sequence is a woman aged 25 to 39 in good health and CMV-seropositive. This rearrangement joins TRBV20-1 to TRBJ1-2, with D unclear. Material for sequencing was PBMCs. The CDR3 spells CSARGVRGYTF. In nucleotides, the CDR3 is TGCAGTGCTAGAGGGGTGAGGGGCTACACCTTC.